This T cell receptor beta chain originates from a study of blood T cell repertoires in COVID-19. Across the whole study: From the United States, Italy and Spain came samples of acute and convalescent COVID-19.

V lost 1 base to trimming and J lost 10 bases, with 19 bases between them. The CDR3 length is 14 residues. Germline loops: CDR1 GTSNPN, CDR2 SVGIG (reference sequence). The authors' processing: Estimates of nucleated cell counts were drawn from the amplification of reference gene primers. This table comes from immunoSEQ multiplex PCR, and its TCRdb copy is limited to in-frame clones, with some not included. V, J and clone size were drawn from that table, and D and trimming were deduced from the DNA. The sample has about 180,000 clones, about 81% seen once. It was during active infection that Seattle patients were enrolled and then longitudinally followed.

The gene calls are TRBV30 and TRBJ1-1, with D possibly being TRBD1 (6 bases). The sequence derives from a woman aged 80 or over with COVID-19, enrolled during active disease. Material for sequencing was peripheral blood. CDR3 residues: CAWSEDRRTARAFF. The CDR3, as DNA: TGTGCCTGGAGTGAAGACAGGAGAACCGCGAGAGCTTTCTTT.